The 29 T cell receptor beta chains listed next were all sequenced from one sample in a study of Ad26.COV2.S vaccination and SARS-CoV-2 variants (dated by TCRdb to about 2021). Receptor amplification or capture employed the immunoSEQ multiplex PCR assay. TCRdb holds this immuneACCESS table with in-frame rearrangements only. Some clones are missing; in checked studies, unresolved V genes explain under half, and the rest has no known cause. In all, the sample holds around 300,000 clones, and around 90% of those were seen once. The top ten constitute 6.4% of the sample. In light of the paper, this sample's treatment or condition label describes: some 20 received Ad26.COV2.S at low or high dose, single or two shots; 5 received placebo; per-sample allocation not given. Repertoires of vaccine and placebo recipients were sequenced from samples collected on day 63 after the first injection. The material sequenced was peripheral blood, taken in a trial of Ad26.COV2.S vaccine versus placebo. The receptors were sampled from a person between 18 and 65 years old who received the Ad26.COV2.S COVID-19 vaccine or a placebo.

The chain combines TRBV7-2 with TRBJ1-5; D possibly corresponds to TRBD1 (5 bases). Trimming stripped 3 bases from V and 4 bases from J, with 13 bases between. Germline loops: CDR1 SGHTA, CDR2 FQGNSA. CDR3 size: 15 residues. CDR3 sequence reads: CASSFGAHGNQPQHF. The CDR3 DNA is TGTGCCAGCAGCTTCGGGGCTCACGGGAATCAGCCCCAGCATTTT.

The genes are TRBV5-1 and TRBJ1-1; D might be TRBD1 (5 bases). Trimming shortened V by 0 bases and J by 1 base, and 10 bases separated the two germline ends. The CDR3 has 15 residues. CDR1 and CDR2 from the germline V gene are SGHRS and YFSETQ. The CDR3 sequence is CASSLAGSGNTEAFF. The CDR3 bases are TGCGCCAGCAGCTTGGCAGGGTCGGGGAACACTGAAGCTTTCTTT.

The chain is built from TRBV6-4 and TRBJ2-3, with 14 bases identical to TRBD2. Trimming at V came to 7 bases and at J to 0 bases, leaving 3 bases not matched to a gene. The CDR3 length is 16 residues. Germline V gene sequence: CDR1 MRHNA, CDR2 SNTAGT. CDR3 nucleotide sequence: TGTGCCAGCAAAAGACTAGCGGGGGGGAGCACAGATACGCAGTATTTT. Translated: CASKRLAGGSTDTQYF.

J is TRBJ2-3 and V is TRBV6-8; perhaps TRBD2 as D (6 bases). Germline V lookup: CDR1 MNHGY, CDR2 SAAAGT. This CDR3 is built from 17 residues. Trimming cost V 6 bases and J 8 bases, with 27 bases left between them. CDR3 amino acids: CASRAAGKRVDCGTQYF. The CDR3 DNA follows: TGTGCCAGCAGGGCCGCGGGTAAGCGGGTAGATTGTGGTACGCAGTATTTT.

This chain uses TRBV28 with TRBJ2-2, with D tentatively TRBD2 (6 bases). V shed 3 bases and J shed 1 base, with 9 bases lying between them. Germline V lookup: CDR1 MDHEN, CDR2 SYDVKM. CDR3 length: 15 amino acids. For the CDR3, the DNA is TGTGCCAGCAGTTTGGGGCGGGGGAACACCGGGGAGCTGTTTTTT. This sequence encodes CASSLGRGNTGELFF.

The rearrangement joins TRBV4-1 to TRBJ2-7, with a possible D match to TRBD1 (6 bases). CDR3 length: 14 amino acids. The germline CDR1 and CDR2 sequences are MGHRA and YSYEKL. The V gene lost 2 bases and the J gene lost 4 bases, with 12 bases spanning the gap. The CDR3 sequence is CASSQYNRVYEQYF. The CDR3 nucleotides are TGCGCCAGCAGCCAATATAACAGGGTATACGAGCAGTACTTC.

The chain is built from TRBV2 and TRBJ1-1; TRBD1 matches at 10 bases. Germline V gene lookup returns CDR1 SNHLY and CDR2 FYNNEI. This CDR3 spans 18 amino acids. J was trimmed by 4 bases and V by 9 bases; bases with no gene match: 20. CDR3 protein: CARTNSRGQGISSTEAFF. The CDR3 DNA is TGTGCCAGAACCAATTCTCGGGGACAGGGGATTTCTAGCACTGAAGCTTTCTTT.

CDR3 nucleotide sequence: TGCGCCAGCAGCCAGGAAGGGCATGGAAACACCATATATTTT. It yields the protein CASSQEGHGNTIYF. This chain connects TRBV4-1 to TRBJ1-3, with D unresolved. Germline values: CDR1 MGHRA, CDR2 YSYEKL. The length of the CDR3 is 14 residues. V gave up 3 bases and J gave up 3 bases, with 9 bases separating them.

This rearrangement joins TRBV9 to TRBJ1-2, with 7 positions matching TRBD1. Germline-derived CDR1 and CDR2 are SGDLS and YYNGEE. V trimming: 4 bases; J trimming: 3 bases; junction bases outside the gene matches: 12. CDR3 length: 16 amino acids. CDR3 region: CASSPNPTGTDYGYTF. CDR3 nucleotide sequence: TGTGCCAGCAGCCCCAATCCTACCGGGACAGACTATGGCTACACCTTC.

This clone was found once. The genes are TRBV7-6 and TRBJ1-1; D gene ambiguous. The V and J ends lost 1 base and 6 bases respectively, with 15 bases between them. Germline V gene data show CDR1 as SGHVS and CDR2 as FNYEAQ. This CDR3 is built from 15 residues. The CDR3 DNA follows: TGTGCCAGCAGCTTAGAACAGTATAATCCGGCTGAAGCTTTCTTT. Translated, it gives CASSLEQYNPAEAFF.

The chain combines TRBV15 with TRBJ1-2; D remains unclear. CDR3 length: 15 residues. The V gene's germline CDR1 is LNHNV and CDR2 YYDKDF (reference sequence). Trimming left V 1 base short and J 8 bases short, with 17 bases between. CDR3 amino acids: CATSRASGGGEGYTF. The CDR3 DNA sequence: TGTGCCACCAGCAGAGCAAGCGGTGGCGGCGAAGGCTACACCTTC.

A single count supports this clone. V is TRBV27 and J is TRBJ1-1; D remains unclear. Germline CDR1 reads MNHEY; CDR2 reads SMNVEV (reference sequence). The CDR3 covers 13 residues. V lost 2 bases and J lost 7, with 11 bases in between. Here the CDR3 reads CASSLALGSEAFF. CDR3 nucleotides: TGTGCCAGCAGTTTAGCCCTCGGGAGTGAAGCTTTCTTT.

The chain combines TRBV11-2 with TRBJ2-1; weak D call: TRBD2 (5 bases). Trimming shortened V by 3 bases and J by 3 bases, and 18 bases separated the two germline ends. This CDR3 comprises 17 residues. From germline, CDR1 is SGHAT and CDR2 FQNNGV. The CDR3 bases are TGTGCCAGCAGCTTTTGGCCAAAAGGAGGAAGCTACAATGAGCAGTTCTTC. Translating gives CASSFWPKGGSYNEQFF.

This clone showed up just once. CDR3 protein: CASSGTGTGELFF. The CDR3 region has the DNA TGTGCCAGCAGTGGGACAGGGACCGGGGAGCTGTTTTTT. This sequence joins TRBV2 and TRBJ2-2; 8 bases align to TRBD1. Germline loops: CDR1 SNHLY, CDR2 FYNNEI. V trimming: 4 bases; J trimming: 5 bases; junction bases outside the gene matches: 0. The CDR3 covers 13 residues.

The chain employs TRBV3-1 (or the pseudogene TRBV3-2) and TRBJ1-1, with TRBD1 as a possible D gene (6 bases). Deletions cut 4 bases from V and 2 bases from J, with 14 bases between. The CDR3 extends over 15 amino acids. Germline CDR1 reads LGHDT; CDR2 reads YNNKEL (reference sequence). CDR3 loop: CASSLRGTQNTEAFF. Written as DNA, the CDR3 is TGTGCCAGCAGCCTACGGGGGACACAAAACACTGAAGCTTTCTTT.

The chain employs TRBV30 and TRBJ2-2; D is unresolved. Trimming cost V 0 bases and J 5 bases, with 13 bases left between them. From germline, CDR1 is GTSNPN and CDR2 SVGIG (reference sequence). This CDR3 has 15 amino acids. The CDR3 protein is CAWSVMVGITGELFF. CDR3 nucleotides: TGTGCCTGGAGTGTAATGGTAGGGATTACCGGGGAGCTGTTTTTT.

This clone was picked up a small number of times. The chain links TRBV27 to TRBJ2-7; tentative D call: TRBD2 (5 bases). Germline V gives CDR1 MNHEY, CDR2 SMNVEV (reference sequence). The CDR3 consists of 15 residues. Trimming left V 4 bases short and J 7 bases short, with 20 bases between. CDR3 in amino acids: CASSSSGGPSVEQYF. The CDR3 DNA reads TGTGCCAGCAGTTCGAGTGGAGGACCGTCGGTGGAGCAGTACTTC.

The chain uses TRBV11-2 and TRBJ2-3; 7 nucleotides line up with TRBD2. This CDR3 has 14 amino acids. The V gene end was trimmed by 4 bases and the J gene end by 3 bases; junction bases not matched to a gene: 4. CDR1 and CDR2 from the germline V gene are SGHAT and FQNNGV. The CDR3 region is CASSWGGSTDTQYF. Here the CDR3 DNA reads TGTGCCAGCAGCTGGGGGGGTTCGACAGATACGCAGTATTTT.

This rearrangement joins TRBV4-1 to TRBJ2-2, with D hard to call. CDR1 is MGHRA and CDR2 is YSYEKL in the germline V gene. V lost 0 bases, J lost 7 bases, and 6 bases lay in between. The CDR3 totals 13 residues. CDR3 nucleotides: TGCGCCAGCAGCCAAGATCCCCACGGGGAGCTGTTTTTT. This translates into CASSQDPHGELFF.

In its sample, this clone was seen once. The rearrangement links TRBV27 to TRBJ2-5, with D unclear. CDR3 length equals 14 residues. In germline, CDR1 is MNHEY, CDR2 SMNVEV (reference sequence). The germline V and J ends were trimmed by 1 base and 5 bases, with 11 bases remaining between them. This CDR3 reads CASSLYVGGETQYF. The CDR3 coding sequence is TGTGCCAGCAGTTTATATGTGGGTGGGGAGACCCAGTACTTC.

The rearrangement links TRBV7-9 to TRBJ2-3, with 9 nucleotides matching TRBD2. CDR1 SEHNR and CDR2 FQNEAQ come from the germline V gene (reference sequence). This CDR3 contains 19 residues. V lost 1 base and J lost 0; bases outside the gene matches: 11. This chain's CDR3 is CASSLEASGDLRSTDTQYF. CDR3 DNA sequence: TGTGCCAGCAGCTTAGAGGCTAGCGGGGACCTCCGTAGCACAGATACGCAGTATTTT.

This chain uses TRBV13 with TRBJ2-1; D is perhaps TRBD2 (6 bases). CDR1 and CDR2 from the germline V gene are PRHDT and FYEKMQ (reference sequence). V dropped 2 bases and J dropped 2 bases, with 16 bases sitting between them. The length of the CDR3 is 17 residues. The CDR3 nucleotides are TGTGCCAGCAGCTTATTAAGGGGTGGGGGGACCTACAATGAGCAGTTCTTC. Protein product: CASSLLRGGGTYNEQFF.

V usage is TRBV7-2 and J usage is TRBJ2-7; TRBD1 might be the D (6 bases). This CDR3 spans 14 amino acids. Trimming took 6 bases from V and 4 from J, leaving 16 bases between them. Germline lookup yields CDR1 SGHTA and CDR2 FQGNSA. CDR3 region: CASRMRTVLYEQYF. CDR3 bases: TGTGCCAGCAGAATGAGGACAGTTCTTTACGAGCAGTACTTC.

V and J are TRBV27 and TRBJ1-4, with no clear D. This CDR3 is built from 15 residues. V was clipped by 8 bases and J by 7 bases, with 20 bases between them. Germline V gives CDR1 MNHEY, CDR2 SMNVEV (reference sequence). CDR3 coding DNA: TGTGCCAGCCGACGTCATGGGGAGAGTAGTGAAAAACTGTTTTTT. The encoded protein is CASRRHGESSEKLFF. The variable domain in full, with the rest retrieved from reference TRBV27 and TRBJ1-4, is EAQVTQNPRYLITVTGKKLTVTCSQNMNHEYMSWYRQDPGLGLRQIYYSMNVEVTDKGDVPEGYKVSRKEKRNFPLILESPSPNQTSLYFCASRRHGESSEKLFFGSGTQLSVL.

The rearrangement uses TRBV9 and TRBJ2-2; D is unresolved. Trimming stripped 3 bases from V and 7 bases from J, with 4 bases between. This CDR3 has 11 amino acids. CDR1 and CDR2 from the germline V gene are SGDLS and YYNGEE. CDR3 nucleotide sequence: TGTGCCAGCAGCGCCGGCGGGGAGCTGTTTTTT. It specifies CASSAGGELFF.

The CDR3 reads CASSLNRHRAYGYTF. In DNA, the CDR3 is TGTGCCAGCAGCTTAAACCGGCACAGGGCCTATGGCTACACCTTC. This chain links TRBV7-2 with TRBJ1-2, with D maybe TRBD1 (6 bases). The CDR3 has 15 residues. Germline-derived CDR1 and CDR2 are SGHTA and FQGNSA. V lost 2 bases to trimming and J lost 4 bases, with 14 bases between them.

This clone showed up just a few times. J is TRBJ1-1 and V is TRBV9, with 9 positions matching TRBD1. The CDR3 consists of 16 residues. The germline V gene encodes CDR1 SGDLS and CDR2 YYNGEE. Trimming removed 3 bases from V and 3 bases from J; junction bases left unmatched: 9. Written as DNA, the CDR3 is TGTGCCAGCAGCGAGGGGACAGGGAGTCCCGACACTGAAGCTTTCTTT. Translation gives CASSEGTGSPDTEAFF.

The CDR3 loop reads CASGELAGGGDTQYF. The DNA of the CDR3 is TGTGCCAGCGGGGAACTAGCGGGAGGCGGAGATACGCAGTATTTT. The V call is TRBV9, the J call TRBJ2-3; 12 bases agree with TRBD2. This CDR3 has 15 amino acids. The V gene's germline CDR1 is SGDLS and CDR2 YYNGEE. Germline trimming cut 7 bases from V and 5 bases from J; bases unmatched to any gene: 8.

The chain combines TRBV27 with TRBJ2-1, with 13 bases identical to TRBD2. V lost 4 bases to trimming and J lost 8 bases; unmatched junction nucleotides: 5. The length of the CDR3 is 15 residues. Germline V gene sequence: CDR1 MNHEY, CDR2 SMNVEV (reference sequence). CDR3: CASSSELAGGHEQFF. CDR3 nucleotides: TGTGCCAGCAGTTCCGAACTAGCGGGGGGGCATGAGCAGTTCTTC.